Below, one T cell receptor beta chain is given with its context. Its cognate antigen is unknown. The study sequenced TCR beta in blood CD8+ and CD4+ T cells. The multiple sclerosis control group consisted of treatment-naive patients whose relapsing-remitting disease, which was either stable or active, fulfilled revised McDonald criteria. Reverse transcription of about 0.5 to 1 ug RNA used random hexamers. The method of amplification for TCR beta CDR3 was immunoSEQ multiplex PCR, covering 54 Vbeta and 13 Jbeta. MiXCR, applied by TCRdb to the immunoSEQ multiplex PCR reads, yields one record per CDR3 protein. Altogether some 300,000 distinct CDR3 sequences are present, approximately 85% being singletons, with the ten largest covering around 0.22%. This sample is drawn from a study of CD8 T cells in Susac syndrome. Findings of the study overall: The study's TCR sequencing and HLA analysis drew on a certain number of individuals. That number was acknowledged as relatively small.

Between the trimmed V and J ends, which lost 1 base and 1 base, there was a span of 14 bases. The CDR3 has 16 amino acids. Germline values: CDR1 LGHNA, CDR2 YSLEER. The chain is built from TRBV4-3 and TRBJ2-7; the D gene is possibly TRBD1 (6 bases). What was sequenced was CD8+ T cells from PBMCs. This TCR derives from a human donor with multiple sclerosis. CDR3 residues: CASSQGWGQGSYEQYF. In nucleotides, the CDR3 is TGCGCCAGCAGCCAAGGGTGGGGGCAGGGTTCCTACGAGCAGTACTTC.